This T cell receptor (beta chain) stems from a study of blood T cells in healthy people across ages. Study-level findings and limits: Older age coincided with a roughly linear decline in TCR beta diversity per million T cells.

Alongside a J-beta primer mix, a sample-barcoded 5' primer served in a second PCR lasting roughly 6 to 12 cycles. TCRdb itself ran the 5' RACE reads through MiXCR, one entry per CDR3 protein. The sample lists 650,000 to 950,000 distinct CDR3 sequences, around 45% occurring once. CDR3 length: 10 amino acids. Per germline, CDR1 MRHNA and CDR2 SNTAGT. Deletions cut 8 bases from V and 3 bases from J, with 5 bases between. As for this clonotype: Its antigen remains unidentified.

The sample taken for sequencing was blood. This TCR was recovered from a man between 60 and 70 years old in good health. V and J are TRBV6-4 and TRBJ2-7; D remains unclear. For the CDR3, the DNA is TGTGCCAGCCCCAACTACGAGCAGTACTTC. It codes for CASPNYEQYF.